The 14 T cell receptor beta chains presented below share a single source sample, sequenced in a study of blood T cell repertoires in COVID-19. The method was immunoSEQ multiplex PCR; TCRdb's version includes in-frame clones alone and lacks a portion of them. The sample yields under 200,000 clones, about 91% seen once. The specimen was peripheral blood. The source is a woman in her sixties or seventies who had recovered from COVID-19.

This chain links TRBV28 with TRBJ2-3; TRBD2 agrees at 7 bases. The CDR3 has 17 amino acids. CDR1 is MDHEN, CDR2 SYDVKM, per germline. After removal of 6 bases from V and 3 bases from J, the junction contained 15 bases not matched to a gene. Written as DNA, the CDR3 is TGTGCCAGCAGGATAGCGGGCCTTCGCACTACAACAGATACGCAGTATTTT. Amino acid sequence: CASRIAGLRTTTDTQYF. The full variable domain, its missing parts supplied by reference TRBV28 and TRBJ2-3, is DVKVTQSSRYLVKRTGEKVFLECVQDMDHENMFWYRQDPGLGLRLIYFSYDVKMKEKGDIPEGYSVSREKKERFSLILESASTNQTSMYLCASRIAGLRTTTDTQYFGPGTRLTVL.

In its sample, this clone was seen once. This sequence joins TRBV19 and TRBJ1-2; D is possibly TRBD1 (6 bases). V lost 5 bases and J lost 2, with 15 bases in between. The CDR3 length is 15 residues. Germline values: CDR1 LNHDA, CDR2 SQIVND (reference sequence). CDR3 protein: CASSDAGALNYGYTF. For the CDR3, the DNA is TGTGCCAGTAGTGATGCAGGGGCGCTAAACTATGGCTACACCTTC.

This clone was detected once. The genes are TRBV10-1 and TRBJ2-3, with 12 bases fitting TRBD2. Looked up from germline, CDR1 is WNHNN and CDR2 is SYGVQD (reference sequence). V lost 2 bases and J lost 7; bases outside the gene matches: 4. This CDR3 is built from 15 residues. CDR3 DNA: TGCGCCAGCAGTGAGCTAGCGGGGGGGTTCAATACGCAGTATTTT. Translation gives CASSELAGGFNTQYF.

The chain is built from TRBV4-2 and TRBJ2-7; maybe TRBD1 (6 bases). The CDR3 has 16 residues. Germline CDR1 LGHNA, CDR2 YNFKEQ. V was pared by 1 base and J by 3 bases, with 16 bases between. DNA of the CDR3: TGTGCCAGCAGCCAAGCGTGGGCACAGGGAGTCTACGAGCAGTACTTC. It is translated as CASSQAWAQGVYEQYF.

The sample holds one count of this clone. The V gene is TRBV27, the J gene TRBJ2-5, with 9 nucleotides matching TRBD2. The CDR3 sequence is 16 residues long. The trim removed 3 bases at V and 1 base at J, leaving 6 bases unmatched. In germline, CDR1 is MNHEY, CDR2 SMNVEV (reference sequence). The CDR3 sequence: CASSLYSGGSQETQYF. CDR3 DNA sequence: TGTGCCAGCAGTTTGTATAGCGGGGGAAGCCAAGAGACCCAGTACTTC.

The V and J genes are TRBV2 and TRBJ1-1, with 7 bases that match TRBD1. The V gene's germline CDR1 is SNHLY and CDR2 FYNNEI. Trimming took 0 bases from V and 4 from J; bases not matched to a gene: 2. CDR3 length equals 14 residues. CDR3 residues: CASSEARQGTEAFF. CDR3 nucleotide sequence: TGTGCCAGCAGTGAAGCACGACAGGGCACTGAAGCTTTCTTT.

The chain is built from TRBV7-3 and TRBJ2-2; 7 bases map to TRBD2. V shed 5 bases and J 5 bases; nucleotides not matched to a gene: 11. Per the germline V gene, CDR1 is SGHTA and CDR2 is FQGTGA. CDR3 length: 16 amino acids. The CDR3 DNA follows: TGTGCCAGCAGCGCGATGGCGGGGGACGATACCGGGGAGCTGTTTTTT. This codes for CASSAMAGDDTGELFF.

The V gene is TRBV10-3, the J gene TRBJ2-5; maybe TRBD1 (6 bases). This CDR3 has 13 amino acids. Trimming shortened V by 6 bases and J by 5 bases, and 13 bases separated the two germline ends. From germline, CDR1 is ENHRY and CDR2 SYGVKD. This chain's CDR3 is CAIRDSVKETQYF. For the CDR3, the DNA is TGTGCCATCAGGGACAGTGTGAAGGAGACCCAGTACTTC.

This clone was counted only a few times. The CDR3 here is CASSGLRQGNSPLHF. Here the CDR3 DNA reads TGTGCCAGCAGCGGATTAAGACAGGGTAATTCACCCCTCCACTTT. The chain recombines TRBV2 with TRBJ1-6; 7 nucleotides agree with TRBD1. This CDR3 is 15 amino acids long. The germline CDR1 and CDR2 sequences are SNHLY and FYNNEI. The trim removed 6 bases at V and 6 bases at J, leaving 8 bases unmatched.

This clone was seen only a few times. CDR3 residues: CATSDTGISYEQYF. CDR3 nucleotide sequence: TGTGCCACCAGCGATACAGGGATCTCCTACGAGCAGTACTTC. The chain employs TRBV24-1 and TRBJ2-7; the D gene is possibly TRBD1 (6 bases). This CDR3 is built from 14 residues. V lost 7 bases to trimming and J lost 0 bases, with 12 bases between them. From germline, CDR1 is KGHDR and CDR2 SFDVKD.

The chain employs TRBV4-3 and TRBJ2-1; 11 positions agree with TRBD2. This CDR3 is built from 15 residues. The germline V gene has CDR1 LGHNA and CDR2 YSLEER. With 1 base clipped from V and 10 bases from J, the junction kept 6 bases outside the gene matches. CDR3 region: CASSQASLAGGEQFF. CDR3 DNA: TGCGCCAGCAGCCAAGCGTCATTAGCGGGGGGGGAGCAGTTCTTC.

This clone came up a few times. Other nucleotide sequences from this sample produce the same CDR3. The chain recombines TRBV5-1 with TRBJ1-4; TRBD1 aligns across 10 bases. The V gene's germline CDR1 is SGHRS and CDR2 YFSETQ. V dropped 0 bases and J dropped 6; count of bases not matched to a gene: 2. This CDR3 spans 15 amino acids. CDR3 nucleotide sequence: TGCGCCAGCAGCTTGGGTGGGACAGGGGATGAAAAACTGTTTTTT. Translation gives CASSLGGTGDEKLFF. The full variable domain, with the rest looked up from reference TRBV5-1 and TRBJ1-4, is KAGVTQTPRYLIKTRGQQVTLSCSPISGHRSVSWYQQTPGQGLQFLFEYFSETQRNKGNFPGRFSGRQFSNSRSEMNVSTLELGDSALYLCASSLGGTGDEKLFFGSGTQLSVL.

The rearrangement joins TRBV11-2 to TRBJ2-7; 9 bases line up with TRBD1. Germline V gene data show CDR1 as SGHAT and CDR2 as FQNNGV. This CDR3 spans 15 amino acids. After removal of 3 bases from V and 2 bases from J, the junction contained 5 bases not matched to a gene. The CDR3 DNA reads as TGTGCCAGCAGCTTTTCCGGGACAGGGACCTACGAGCAGTACTTC. Its translation is CASSFSGTGTYEQYF.

The table lists this clone with a count of one. The V call is TRBV7-9, the J call TRBJ2-3; no clear D gene. The germline V gene encodes CDR1 SEHNR and CDR2 FQNEAQ (reference sequence). V lost 5 bases and J lost 6, with 9 bases in between. The CDR3 loop spans 12 amino acids. CDR3: CASSITSDTQYF. DNA for the CDR3: TGTGCCAGCAGCATAACTTCCGATACGCAGTATTTT.